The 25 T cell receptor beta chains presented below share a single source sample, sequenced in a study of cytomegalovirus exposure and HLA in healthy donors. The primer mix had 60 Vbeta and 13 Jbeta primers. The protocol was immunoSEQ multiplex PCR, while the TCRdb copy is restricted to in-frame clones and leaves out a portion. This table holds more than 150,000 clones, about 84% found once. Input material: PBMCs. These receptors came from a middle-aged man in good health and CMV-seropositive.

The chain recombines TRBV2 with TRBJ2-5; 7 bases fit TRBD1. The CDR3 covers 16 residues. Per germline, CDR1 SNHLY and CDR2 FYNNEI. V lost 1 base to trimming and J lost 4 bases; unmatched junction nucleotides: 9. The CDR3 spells CASSEGLQGLGETQYF. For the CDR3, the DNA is TGTGCCAGCAGTGAAGGGTTACAGGGGTTGGGAGAGACCCAGTACTTC.

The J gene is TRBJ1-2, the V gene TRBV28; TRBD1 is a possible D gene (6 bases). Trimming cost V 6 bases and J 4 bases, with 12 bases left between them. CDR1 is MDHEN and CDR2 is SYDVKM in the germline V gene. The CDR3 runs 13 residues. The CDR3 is CASSPQGPYGYTF. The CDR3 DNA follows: TGTGCCAGCAGCCCCCAGGGGCCCTATGGCTACACCTTC.

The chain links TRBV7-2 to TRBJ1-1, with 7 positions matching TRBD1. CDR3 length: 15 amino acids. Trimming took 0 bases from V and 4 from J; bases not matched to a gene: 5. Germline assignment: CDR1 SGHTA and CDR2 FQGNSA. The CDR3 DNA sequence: TGTGCCAGCAGCTTAGCGCAGGGGGGAGGCACTGAAGCTTTCTTT. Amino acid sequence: CASSLAQGGGTEAFF.

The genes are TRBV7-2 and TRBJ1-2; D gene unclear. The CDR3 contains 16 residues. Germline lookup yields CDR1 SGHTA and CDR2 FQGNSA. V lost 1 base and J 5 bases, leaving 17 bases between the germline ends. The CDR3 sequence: CASSLVFRAGGYGYTF. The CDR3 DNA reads TGTGCCAGCAGCTTAGTATTTAGGGCCGGAGGGTATGGCTACACCTTC. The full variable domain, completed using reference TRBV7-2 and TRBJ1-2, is GAGVSQSPSNKVTEKGKDVELRCDPISGHTALYWYRQSLGQGLEFLIYFQGNSAPDKSGLPSDRFSAERTGGSVSTLTIQRTQQEDSAVYLCASSLVFRAGGYGYTFGSGTRLTVV.

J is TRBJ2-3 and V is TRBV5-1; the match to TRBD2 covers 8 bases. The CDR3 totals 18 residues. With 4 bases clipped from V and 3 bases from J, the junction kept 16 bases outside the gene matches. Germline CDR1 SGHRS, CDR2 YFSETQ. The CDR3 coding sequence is TGCGCCAGCAGCCCCCAAGCGGGCATAGCGGGAAAGACAGATACGCAGTATTTT. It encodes CASSPQAGIAGKTDTQYF.

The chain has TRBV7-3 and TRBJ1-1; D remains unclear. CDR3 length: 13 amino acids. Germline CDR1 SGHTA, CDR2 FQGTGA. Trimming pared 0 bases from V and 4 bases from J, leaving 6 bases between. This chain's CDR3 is CASSLTQATEAFF. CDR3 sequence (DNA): TGTGCCAGCAGCTTAACGCAGGCCACTGAAGCTTTCTTT. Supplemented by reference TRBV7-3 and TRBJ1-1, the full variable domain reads GAGVSQTPSNKVTEKGKYVELRCDPISGHTALYWYRQSLGQGPEFLIYFQGTGAADDSGLPNDRFFAVRPEGSVSTLKIQRTERGDSAVYLCASSLTQATEAFFGQGTRLTVV.

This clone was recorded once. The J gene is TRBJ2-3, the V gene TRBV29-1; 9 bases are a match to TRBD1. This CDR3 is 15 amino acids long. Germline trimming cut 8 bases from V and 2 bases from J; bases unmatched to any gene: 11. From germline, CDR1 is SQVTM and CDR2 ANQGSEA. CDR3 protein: CSTQVTGGLTDTQYF. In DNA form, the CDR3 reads TGCAGCACCCAAGTCACAGGGGGCCTCACAGATACGCAGTATTTT.

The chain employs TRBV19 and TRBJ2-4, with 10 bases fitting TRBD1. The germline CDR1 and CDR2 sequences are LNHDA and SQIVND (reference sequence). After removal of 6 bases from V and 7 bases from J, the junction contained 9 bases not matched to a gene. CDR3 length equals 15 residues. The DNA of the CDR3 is TGTGCCAGTAGGGTTTCTCGGGACAGGGGTAACATTCAGTACTTC. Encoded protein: CASRVSRDRGNIQYF.

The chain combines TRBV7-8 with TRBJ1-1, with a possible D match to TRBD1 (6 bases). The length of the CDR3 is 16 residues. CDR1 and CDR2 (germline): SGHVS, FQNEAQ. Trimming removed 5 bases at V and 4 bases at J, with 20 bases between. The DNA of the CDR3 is TGTGCCAGCAGCCTAGGGGGGTTTGGGGGGGCCACTGAAGCTTTCTTT. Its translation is CASSLGGFGGATEAFF.

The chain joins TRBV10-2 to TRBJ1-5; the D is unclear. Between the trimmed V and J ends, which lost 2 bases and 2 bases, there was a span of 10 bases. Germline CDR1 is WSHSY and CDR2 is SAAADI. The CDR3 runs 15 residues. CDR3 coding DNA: TGCGCCAGCAGTGAGCGGGGAGGAGGCAATCAGCCCCAGCATTTT. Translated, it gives CASSERGGGNQPQHF.

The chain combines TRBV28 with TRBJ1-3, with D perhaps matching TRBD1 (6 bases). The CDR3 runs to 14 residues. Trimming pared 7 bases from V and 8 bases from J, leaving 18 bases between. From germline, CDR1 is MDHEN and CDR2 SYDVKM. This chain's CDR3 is CASTPNRVQDTIYF. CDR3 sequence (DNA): TGTGCCAGCACCCCGAACAGGGTTCAGGACACCATATATTTT.

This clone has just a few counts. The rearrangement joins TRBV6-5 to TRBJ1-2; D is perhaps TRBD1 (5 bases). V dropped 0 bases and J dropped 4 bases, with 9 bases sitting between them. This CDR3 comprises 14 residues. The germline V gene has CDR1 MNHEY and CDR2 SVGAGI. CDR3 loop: CASSYSGTTYGYTF. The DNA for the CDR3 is TGTGCCAGCAGTTACTCTGGGACTACCTATGGCTACACCTTC.

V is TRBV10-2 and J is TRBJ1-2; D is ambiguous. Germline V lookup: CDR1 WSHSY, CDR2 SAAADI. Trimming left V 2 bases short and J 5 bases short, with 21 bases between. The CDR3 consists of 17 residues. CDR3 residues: CASSEDRGAEPYYGYTF. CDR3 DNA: TGCGCCAGCAGTGAGGATCGGGGAGCCGAACCCTATTATGGCTACACCTTC.

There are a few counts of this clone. CDR3 residues: CASSLTDYEQYF. The CDR3, as DNA: TGTGCCAGCAGCTTGACAGACTACGAGCAGTACTTC. V is TRBV5-6 and J is TRBJ2-7; D remains ambiguous. V shed 1 base and J shed 3 bases, with 5 bases lying between them. CDR3 size: 12 residues. Germline V gene lookup returns CDR1 SGHDT and CDR2 YYEEEE.

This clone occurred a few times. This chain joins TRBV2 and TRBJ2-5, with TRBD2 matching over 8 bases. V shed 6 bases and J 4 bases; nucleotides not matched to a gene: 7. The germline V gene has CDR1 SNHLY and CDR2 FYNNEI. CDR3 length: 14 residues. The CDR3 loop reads CASRGLGRIETQYF. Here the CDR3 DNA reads TGTGCCAGCAGGGGACTAGGGAGGATAGAGACCCAGTACTTC.

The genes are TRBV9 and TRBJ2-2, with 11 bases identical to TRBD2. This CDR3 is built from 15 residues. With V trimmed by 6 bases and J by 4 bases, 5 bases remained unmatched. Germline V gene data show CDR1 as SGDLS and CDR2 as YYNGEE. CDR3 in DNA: TGTGCCAGCACCCAACTAGCGGGAGCCACCGGGGAGCTGTTTTTT. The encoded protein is CASTQLAGATGELFF.

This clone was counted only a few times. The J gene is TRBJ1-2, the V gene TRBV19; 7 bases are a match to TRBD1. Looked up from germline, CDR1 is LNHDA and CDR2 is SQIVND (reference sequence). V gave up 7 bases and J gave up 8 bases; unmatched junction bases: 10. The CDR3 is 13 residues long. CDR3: CASTPPPGGGYTF. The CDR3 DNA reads TGTGCCAGTACCCCTCCCCCAGGGGGAGGCTACACCTTC.

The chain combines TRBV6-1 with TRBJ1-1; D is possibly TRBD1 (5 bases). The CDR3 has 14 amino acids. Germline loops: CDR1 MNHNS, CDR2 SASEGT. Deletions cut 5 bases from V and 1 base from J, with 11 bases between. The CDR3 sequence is CASSQRDRNTEAFF. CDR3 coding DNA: TGTGCCAGCAGTCAAAGAGACAGGAACACTGAAGCTTTCTTT.

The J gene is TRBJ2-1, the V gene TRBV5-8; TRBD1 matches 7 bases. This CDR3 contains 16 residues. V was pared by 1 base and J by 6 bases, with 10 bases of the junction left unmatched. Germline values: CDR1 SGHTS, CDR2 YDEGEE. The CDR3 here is CASSLSGQAPLNEQFF. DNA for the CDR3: TGTGCCAGCAGCTTGTCTGGACAGGCCCCCCTCAATGAGCAGTTCTTC. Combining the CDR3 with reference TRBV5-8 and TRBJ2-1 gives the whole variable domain EAGVTQSPTHLIKTRGQQATLRCSPISGHTSVYWYQQALGLGLQFLLWYDEGEERNRGNFPPRFSGRQFPNYSSELNVNALELEDSALYLCASSLSGQAPLNEQFFGPGTRLTVL.

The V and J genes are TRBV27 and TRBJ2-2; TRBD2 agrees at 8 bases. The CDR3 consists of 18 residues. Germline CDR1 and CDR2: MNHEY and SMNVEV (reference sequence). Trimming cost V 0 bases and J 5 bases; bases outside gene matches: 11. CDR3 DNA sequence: TGTGCCAGCAGTTTATCGATGAGGGGGACTAGATGGACCGGGGAGCTGTTTTTT. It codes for CASSLSMRGTRWTGELFF.

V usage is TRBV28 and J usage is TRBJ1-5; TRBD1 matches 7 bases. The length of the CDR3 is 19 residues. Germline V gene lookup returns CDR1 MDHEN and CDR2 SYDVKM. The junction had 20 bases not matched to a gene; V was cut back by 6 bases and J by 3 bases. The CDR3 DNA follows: TGTGCCAGCAGCCCGGGGGGGGACAGCTACTCCCGATACAATCAGCCCCAGCATTTT. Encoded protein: CASSPGGDSYSRYNQPQHF. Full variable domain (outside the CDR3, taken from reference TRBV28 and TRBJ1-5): DVKVTQSSRYLVKRTGEKVFLECVQDMDHENMFWYRQDPGLGLRLIYFSYDVKMKEKGDIPEGYSVSREKKERFSLILESASTNQTSMYLCASSPGGDSYSRYNQPQHFGDGTRLSIL.

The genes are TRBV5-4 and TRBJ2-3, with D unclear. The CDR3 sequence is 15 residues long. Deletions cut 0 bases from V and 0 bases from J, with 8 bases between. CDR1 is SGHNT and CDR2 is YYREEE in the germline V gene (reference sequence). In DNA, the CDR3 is TGTGCCAGCAGCTTGGGTGGCAGTAGCACAGATACGCAGTATTTT. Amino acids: CASSLGGSSTDTQYF. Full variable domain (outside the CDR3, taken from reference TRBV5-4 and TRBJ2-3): ETGVTQSPTHLIKTRGQQVTLRCSSQSGHNTVSWYQQALGQGPQFIFQYYREEENGRGNFPPRFSGLQFPNYSSELNVNALELDDSALYLCASSLGGSSTDTQYFGPGTRLTVL.

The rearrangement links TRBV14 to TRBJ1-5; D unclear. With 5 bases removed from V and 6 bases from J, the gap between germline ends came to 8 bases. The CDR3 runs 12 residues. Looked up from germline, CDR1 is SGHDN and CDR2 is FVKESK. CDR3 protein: CASSLGSQPQHF. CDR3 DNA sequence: TGTGCCAGCAGCTTAGGGAGTCAGCCCCAGCATTTT.

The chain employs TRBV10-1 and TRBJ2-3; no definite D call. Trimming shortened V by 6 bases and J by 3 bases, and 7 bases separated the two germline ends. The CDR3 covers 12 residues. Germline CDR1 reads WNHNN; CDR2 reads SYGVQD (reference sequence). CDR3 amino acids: CASSPNTDTQYF. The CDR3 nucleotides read TGCGCCAGCAGCCCCAATACAGATACGCAGTATTTT.

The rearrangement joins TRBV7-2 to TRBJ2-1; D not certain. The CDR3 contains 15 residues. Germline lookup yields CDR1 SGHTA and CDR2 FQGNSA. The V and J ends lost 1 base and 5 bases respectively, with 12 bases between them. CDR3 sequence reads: CASSLVFGPHNEQFF. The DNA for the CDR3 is TGTGCCAGCAGCTTAGTATTTGGCCCTCACAATGAGCAGTTCTTC.